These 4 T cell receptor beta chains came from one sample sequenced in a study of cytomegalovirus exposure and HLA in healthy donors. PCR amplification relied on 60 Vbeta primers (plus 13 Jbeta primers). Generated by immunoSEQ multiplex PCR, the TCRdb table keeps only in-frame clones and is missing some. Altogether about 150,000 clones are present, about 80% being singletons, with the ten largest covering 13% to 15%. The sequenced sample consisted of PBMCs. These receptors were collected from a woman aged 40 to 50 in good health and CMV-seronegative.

CDR3 in DNA: TGTGCCAGCAGTTTATCAGGGGGGGGCTACGAGCAGTACTTC. This codes for CASSLSGGGYEQYF. V usage is TRBV27 and J usage is TRBJ2-7; possibly TRBD2 for D (7 bases). The CDR3 has 14 residues. V gave up 0 bases and J gave up 3 bases, with 9 bases separating them. CDR1 and CDR2 from the germline V gene are MNHEY and SMNVEV (reference sequence).

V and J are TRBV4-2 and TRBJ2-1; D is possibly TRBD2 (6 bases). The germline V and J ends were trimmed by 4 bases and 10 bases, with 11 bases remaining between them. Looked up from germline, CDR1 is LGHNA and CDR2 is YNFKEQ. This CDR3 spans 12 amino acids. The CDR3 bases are TGTGCCAGCAGCCGCGGGACGCCCGAGCAGTTCTTC. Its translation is CASSRGTPEQFF.

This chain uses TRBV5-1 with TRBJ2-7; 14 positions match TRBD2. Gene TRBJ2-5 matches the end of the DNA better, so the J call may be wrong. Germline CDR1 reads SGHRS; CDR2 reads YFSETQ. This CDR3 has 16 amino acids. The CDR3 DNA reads TGCGCCAGCAGCTCCGGGACTAGCGGGGGCGGGGAGACCCAGTACTTC. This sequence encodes CASSSGTSGGGETQYF.

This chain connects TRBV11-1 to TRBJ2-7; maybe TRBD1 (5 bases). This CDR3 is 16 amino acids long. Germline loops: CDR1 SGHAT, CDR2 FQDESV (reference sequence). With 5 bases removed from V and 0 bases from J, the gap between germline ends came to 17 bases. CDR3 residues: CASSPTIAGPSYEQYF. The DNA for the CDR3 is TGTGCCAGCAGCCCTACGATTGCAGGGCCCTCCTACGAGCAGTACTTC.